This TCR beta chain came from a study of T cells after yellow fever vaccination. Notes on the study in general: Sorted repertoires could include abundant contaminating clonotypes from bulk cells.

The table lists this clonotype with a few counts. The CDR3 covers 15 residues. Trimming shortened V by 1 base and J by 4 bases, and 15 bases separated the two germline ends. Germline-derived CDR1 and CDR2 are SGHNT and YYREEE (reference sequence). TCRdb reprocessed the 5' RACE reads via MiXCR and lists one record per CDR3 protein. The repertoire includes over 85,000 distinct CDR3 sequences, approximately 9% of them detected once, and roughly 17% sits in the top ten. Sequenced here: CD8+ T cells not binding an NS4B(214-222) dextramer, sorted from PBMCs, sampled less than 16 days after the first yellow fever vaccination. This chain links TRBV5-4 with TRBJ2-7, with D maybe TRBD1 (6 bases). This clonotype was sampled from a man younger than 30 who received the YFV17D yellow fever vaccine. This CDR3 reads CASSLRQGTGYEQYF. CDR3 DNA: TGTGCCAGCAGCTTGAGGCAGGGGACCGGGTACGAGCAGTACTTC.